Detailed here is one TCR beta chain. This entry is derived from a study of T cell responses to AZD1222 COVID-19 vaccine. Clones were sequenced by immunoSEQ multiplex PCR, and TCRdb holds only the in-frame ones, with some missing. The repertoire has around 140,000 clones, 90% to 95% of them found once; the top ten carry around 0.85%. This TCR came from an adult in good health. Sample: peripheral blood, taken on day 0 of MenACWY control vaccination.

The CDR3 region has the DNA TGTGCCAGCGGCACACCTAGGGGGTTTGGCTACACCTTC. It specifies CASGTPRGFGYTF. This rearrangement joins TRBV12-3 or TRBV12-4 to TRBJ1-2; possibly TRBD1 for D (6 bases). V was cut by 8 bases and J by 7 bases, with 17 bases left in between. The length of the CDR3 is 13 residues.